Each of the 4 T cell receptor beta chains below was sequenced from the same sample in a study of T-cell reconstitution after alpha-beta-depleted transplantation in children. Preparation of the TCRbeta library was carried out with unique molecular identifiers. TCRdb independently ran MiXCR on the PCR reads; one entry per CDR3 protein. The profile shows hundreds of thousands of distinct CDR3 sequences, 8.2% of them singletons. Source: PBMCs, mostly from graft donor cells, taken 180 days after TCRalphabeta/CD19-depleted stem cell transplant. Every receptor here comes from a male patient aged 10-17 years who had a stem cell transplant for acute lymphoblastic leukemia, so the T cells may come from the graft donor.

Remarks on this clonotype: A much larger clone sits a single nucleotide away, making a read error possible. The chain is built from TRBV10-3 and TRBJ2-1, with 12 bases that match TRBD2. The CDR3 consists of 15 residues. Germline-derived CDR1 and CDR2 are ENHRY and SYGVKD. This CDR3 is CAISDRLAGVNEQSF. In DNA form, the CDR3 reads TGTGCCATCAGTGATCGACTAGCGGGGGTCAATGAGCAGTCCTTC.

This clonotype has at least ten counts. The chain recombines TRBV27 with TRBJ2-2; TRBD1 aligns across 8 bases. V shed 5 bases and J 1 base; nucleotides not matched to a gene: 3. The CDR3 sequence is 15 residues long. CDR1 MNHEY and CDR2 SMNVEV come from the germline V gene (reference sequence). In DNA form, the CDR3 reads TGTGCCAGCAGTACAGACAGGGGGAACACCGGGGAGCTGTTTTTT. This translates into CASSTDRGNTGELFF.

Ten or more counts support this clonotype. This sequence joins TRBV6-2 or TRBV6-3 and TRBJ2-1; D might be TRBD2 (7 bases). This CDR3 has 15 residues. Per germline, CDR1 MNHEY and CDR2 SVGEGT. V lost 5 bases, J lost 8 bases, and 19 bases lay in between. In DNA form, the CDR3 reads TGTGCCAGCAGTCCCAGGAGGGGGGGTTGGCATGAGCAGTTCTTC. This codes for CASSPRRGGWHEQFF.

The chain couples TRBV7-6 to TRBJ2-3, with TRBD2 identical over 16 bases. This CDR3 contains 18 residues. CDR1 is SGHVS and CDR2 is FNYEAQ in the germline V gene. Unmatched junction bases numbered 7, after V lost 5 bases and J lost 2 bases. CDR3 in DNA: TGTGCCAGCAGCCGATGGGGACTAGCGGGGGGGAACACAGATACGCAGTATTTT. Protein sequence: CASSRWGLAGGNTDTQYF.